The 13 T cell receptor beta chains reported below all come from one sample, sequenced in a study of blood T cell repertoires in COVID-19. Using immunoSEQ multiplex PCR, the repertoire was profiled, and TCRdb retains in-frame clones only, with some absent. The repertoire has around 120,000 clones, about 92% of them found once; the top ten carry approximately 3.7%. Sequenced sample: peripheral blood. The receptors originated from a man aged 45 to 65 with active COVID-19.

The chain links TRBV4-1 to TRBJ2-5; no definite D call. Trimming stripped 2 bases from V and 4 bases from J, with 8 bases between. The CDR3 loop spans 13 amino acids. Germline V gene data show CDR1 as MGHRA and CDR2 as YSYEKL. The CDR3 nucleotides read TGCGCCAGCAGCCAACTGTTCCTAGAGACCCAGTACTTC. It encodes CASSQLFLETQYF.

The CDR3 region has the DNA TGTGCCAGCAGCCAGACAGGGGACAATGAGCAGTTCTTC. The encoded protein is CASSQTGDNEQFF. This chain joins TRBV5-6 and TRBJ2-1; 8 nucleotides match TRBD1. Losses at the gene ends were 4 bases for V and 5 bases for J; bases not matched to a gene: 2. Germline assignment: CDR1 SGHDT and CDR2 YYEEEE. The CDR3 runs to 13 residues.

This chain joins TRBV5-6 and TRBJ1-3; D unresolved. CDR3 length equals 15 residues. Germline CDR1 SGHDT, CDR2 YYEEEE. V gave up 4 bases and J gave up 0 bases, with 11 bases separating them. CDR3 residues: CASSLTPSSGNTIYF. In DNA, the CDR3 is TGTGCCAGCAGCCTGACCCCTAGCTCTGGAAACACCATATATTTT.

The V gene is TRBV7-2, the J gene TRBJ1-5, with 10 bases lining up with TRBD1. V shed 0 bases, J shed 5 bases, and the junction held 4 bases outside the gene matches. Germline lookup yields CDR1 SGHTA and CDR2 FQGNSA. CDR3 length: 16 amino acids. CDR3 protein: CASSLAGTGVDQPQHF. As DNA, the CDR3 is TGTGCCAGCAGCTTAGCTGGGACAGGGGTGGATCAGCCCCAGCATTTT.

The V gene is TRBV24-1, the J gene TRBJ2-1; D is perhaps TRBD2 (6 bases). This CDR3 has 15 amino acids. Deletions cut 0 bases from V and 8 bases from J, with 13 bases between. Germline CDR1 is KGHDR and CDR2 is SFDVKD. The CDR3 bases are TGTGCCACCAGTGATTTGGGAGGGGCAGCGGATGAGCAGTTCTTC. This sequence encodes CATSDLGGAADEQFF.

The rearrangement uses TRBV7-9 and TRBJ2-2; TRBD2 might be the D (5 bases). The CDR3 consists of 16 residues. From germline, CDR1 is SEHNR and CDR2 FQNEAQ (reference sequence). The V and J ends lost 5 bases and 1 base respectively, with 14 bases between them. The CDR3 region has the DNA TGTGCCAGCAGCCCCAGCGGCCAGAGGAACACCGGGGAGCTGTTTTTT. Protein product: CASSPSGQRNTGELFF. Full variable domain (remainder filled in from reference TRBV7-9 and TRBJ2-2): DTGVSQNPRHKITKRGQNVTFRCDPISEHNRLYWYRQTLGQGPEFLTYFQNEAQLEKSRLLSDRFSAERPKGSFSTLEIQRTEQGDSAMYLCASSPSGQRNTGELFFGEGSRLTVL.

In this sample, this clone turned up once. The chain's CDR3 is CSVAWGDLNTEAFF. CDR3 coding DNA: TGCAGCGTCGCTTGGGGGGACCTGAACACTGAAGCTTTCTTT. The chain combines TRBV29-1 with TRBJ1-1; maybe TRBD1 (5 bases). CDR3 length equals 14 residues. Trimming took 6 bases from V and 0 from J, leaving 14 bases between them. CDR1 is SQVTM and CDR2 is ANQGSEA in the germline V gene.

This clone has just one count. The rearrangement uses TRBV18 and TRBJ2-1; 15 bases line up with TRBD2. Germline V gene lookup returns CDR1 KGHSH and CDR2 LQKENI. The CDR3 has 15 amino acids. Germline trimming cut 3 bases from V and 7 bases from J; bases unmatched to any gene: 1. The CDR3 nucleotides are TGTGCCAGCTCACCCGGACTAGCGGGAGGGAATGAGCAGTTCTTC. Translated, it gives CASSPGLAGGNEQFF.

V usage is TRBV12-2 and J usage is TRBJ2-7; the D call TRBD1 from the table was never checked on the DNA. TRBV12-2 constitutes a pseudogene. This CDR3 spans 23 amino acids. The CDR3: CASRLARTGAPPPAPRSSYEQYV. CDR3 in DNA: TGTGCAAGTCGCTTAGCTCGGACAGGGGCCCCCCCACCCGCCCCCCGGTCCTCCTACGAGCAGTACGTC.

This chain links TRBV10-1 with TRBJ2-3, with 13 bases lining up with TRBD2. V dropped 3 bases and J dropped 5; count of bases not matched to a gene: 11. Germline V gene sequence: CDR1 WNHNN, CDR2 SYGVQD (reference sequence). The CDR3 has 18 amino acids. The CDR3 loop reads CASSEVGLAGAGGDTQYF. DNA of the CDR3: TGCGCCAGCAGTGAAGTCGGACTAGCGGGAGCGGGGGGAGATACGCAGTATTTT.

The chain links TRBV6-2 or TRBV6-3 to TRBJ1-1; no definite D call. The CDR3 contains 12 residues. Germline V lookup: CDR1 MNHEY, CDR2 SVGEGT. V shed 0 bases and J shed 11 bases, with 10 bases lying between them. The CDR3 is CASSYSGFWAFF. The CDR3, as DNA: TGTGCCAGCAGTTACTCTGGCTTTTGGGCTTTCTTT.

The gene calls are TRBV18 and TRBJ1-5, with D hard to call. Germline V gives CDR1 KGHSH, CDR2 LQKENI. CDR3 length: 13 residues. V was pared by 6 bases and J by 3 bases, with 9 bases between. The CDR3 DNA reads TGTGCCAGCTCGCCAGGCCTCAATCAGCCCCAGCATTTT. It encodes CASSPGLNQPQHF.

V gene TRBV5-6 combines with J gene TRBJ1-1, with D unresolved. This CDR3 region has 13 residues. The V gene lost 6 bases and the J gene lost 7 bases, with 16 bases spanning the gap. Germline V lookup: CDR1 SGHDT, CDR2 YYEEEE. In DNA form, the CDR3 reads TGTGCCAGCATCGCTCGGGGTTTGGGTGAAGCTTTCTTT. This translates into CASIARGLGEAFF.